Following are 16 T cell receptor beta chains from one sample sequenced in a study of T cells of healthy individuals. One entry per CDR3 protein, called by TCRdb with MiXCR from the 5' RACE reads. The sample has approximately 58,000 distinct CDR3 sequences, roughly 14% seen once. These receptors were taken from a human donor in good health.

The sample holds one count of this clonotype. The chain has TRBV10-3 and TRBJ2-1; the D is unclear. The V and J ends lost 2 bases and 8 bases respectively, with 4 bases between them. Looked up from germline, CDR1 is ENHRY and CDR2 is SYGVKD. The CDR3 runs to 11 residues. The CDR3 protein is CAISEQHEQFF. Here the CDR3 DNA reads TGTGCCATCAGTGAGCAGCATGAGCAGTTCTTC.

V is TRBV6-6 and J is TRBJ1-2; the D is unclear. The germline V gene has CDR1 MNHNY and CDR2 SVGAGI (reference sequence). Trimming removed 4 bases from V and 2 bases from J, with 11 bases in between. The CDR3 is 14 residues long. The CDR3 coding sequence is TGTGCCAGCAGTTCGGGCACGGTGAACTATGGCTACACCTTC. Translating gives CASSSGTVNYGYTF.

V and J are TRBV7-2 and TRBJ2-1; a weak D match, TRBD2 (5 bases). V was shortened by 4 bases and J by 10 bases, with 17 bases between the two germline ends. The CDR3 contains 14 residues. In germline, CDR1 is SGHTA, CDR2 FQGNSA. CDR3 DNA: TGTGCCAGCAGCTCGCGCGCTTCTAGCTTAGAGCAGTTCTTC. It translates to CASSSRASSLEQFF.

This clonotype was counted at least ten times. The chain joins TRBV3-2 to TRBJ2-7; the listed D gene, TRBD2, was not tested against the DNA. TRBV3-2 has pseudogene status. CDR3 length: 16 residues. The CDR3 loop is CASSLGLADESYEQYF. In DNA form, the CDR3 reads TGTGCCAGCAGCCTCGGACTAGCGGACGAATCCTACGAGCAGTACTTC.

This clonotype has only a few counts. This chain uses TRBV6-5 with TRBJ1-2, with D tentatively TRBD1 (6 bases). This CDR3 spans 14 amino acids. Germline V gene lookup returns CDR1 MNHEY and CDR2 SVGAGI. V lost 4 bases and J lost 6, with 15 bases in between. The DNA for the CDR3 is TGTGCCAGCAGTTCGCGGGGGGGGGCGGATGGCTACACCTTC. Translation gives CASSSRGGADGYTF.

A note on this clonotype: Lacking the conserved final phenylalanine or tryptophan, this CDR3 likely reflects a read error. J is TRBJ2-7 and V is TRBV10-3; D is ambiguous. The germline V gene has CDR1 ENHRY and CDR2 SYGVKD. The CDR3 is 12 amino acids. Trimming left V 6 bases short and J 3 bases short, with 9 bases between. CDR3 region: CAISETFYEQYY. In nucleotides, the CDR3 is TGTGCCATCAGCGAGACATTCTACGAGCAGTACTAC.

This clonotype has a count of ten or more. The rearrangement links TRBV4-3 to TRBJ2-2; TRBD1 agrees at 7 bases. The length of the CDR3 is 14 residues. V shed 4 bases and J 1 base; nucleotides not matched to a gene: 0. Germline CDR1 reads LGHNA; CDR2 reads YSLEER. The CDR3 DNA sequence: TGCGCCAGCAGCCGACAGGGGAACACCGGGGAGCTGTTTTTT. Protein product: CASSRQGNTGELFF.

This rearrangement joins TRBV11-3 to TRBJ2-2; D unclear. Looked up from germline, CDR1 is SGHNT and CDR2 is YENEEA. Trimming shortened V by 1 base and J by 8 bases, and 20 bases separated the two germline ends. The CDR3 sequence is 17 residues long. In DNA, the CDR3 is TGTGCCAGCAGCTTAGCCCCTTCGTCACCCTCAAGGGGGGAGCTGTTTTTT. Translating gives CASSLAPSSPSRGELFF.

The genes are TRBV18 and TRBJ2-7; no firm D call. This CDR3 contains 12 residues. CDR1 is KGHSH and CDR2 is LQKENI in the germline V gene. V lost 3 bases and J lost 3, with 6 bases in between. Written as DNA, the CDR3 is TGTGCCAGCTCACCCCAGAACTACGAGCAGTACTTC. It codes for CASSPQNYEQYF.

In this sample, this clonotype turned up a few times. The chain employs TRBV30 and TRBJ1-2, with D unresolved. With 0 bases removed from V and 0 bases from J, the gap between germline ends came to 11 bases. This CDR3 region has 15 residues. Germline CDR1 is GTSNPN and CDR2 is SVGIG (reference sequence). CDR3 nucleotides: TGTGCCTGGAGTGTACGGCAGCTTCCTAACTATGGCTACACCTTC. Protein: CAWSVRQLPNYGYTF.

This clonotype appeared a few times. The genes are TRBV27 and TRBJ2-7; 7 positions match TRBD1. J gave up 9 bases and V 2 bases, and 7 bases lay outside the gene matches. In germline, CDR1 is MNHEY, CDR2 SMNVEV (reference sequence). The length of the CDR3 is 13 residues. CDR3 DNA sequence: TGTGCCAGCAGTTTAAAGGGGCACAGGGGGCAGTACTTC. It is translated as CASSLKGHRGQYF.

The chain recombines TRBV6-2 or TRBV6-3 with TRBJ1-1; D is unclear. Trimming shortened V by 0 bases and J by 6 bases, and 8 bases separated the two germline ends. This CDR3 spans 13 amino acids. Germline CDR1 is MNHEY and CDR2 is SVGEGT. The CDR3 loop reads CASSYSWPAEAFF. CDR3 in DNA: TGTGCCAGCAGTTACTCGTGGCCGGCTGAAGCTTTCTTT.

This clonotype was seen repeatedly, ten times or more. This chain links TRBV20-1 with TRBJ2-4, with D possibly matching TRBD2 (6 bases). CDR3 length: 14 residues. In germline, CDR1 is DFQATT, CDR2 SNEGSKA (reference sequence). The V end was cut by 0 bases, the J end by 9 bases, with 15 bases between. DNA for the CDR3: TGCAGTGCTAGAGATCATCCGGGGGTAGTCATTCAGTACTTC. Amino acids: CSARDHPGVVIQYF.

The V gene is TRBV10-3, the J gene TRBJ2-5; a weak D match, TRBD1 (6 bases). The CDR3 length is 15 residues. CDR1 and CDR2 from the germline V gene are ENHRY and SYGVKD. V was clipped by 2 bases and J by 2 bases, with 12 bases between them. The CDR3 loop is CAISEIRTDQETQYF. DNA of the CDR3: TGTGCCATCAGTGAGATAAGGACAGATCAAGAGACCCAGTACTTC.

This clonotype showed up many times. This chain links TRBV7-8 with TRBJ1-4; D might be TRBD1 (5 bases). Germline CDR1 reads SGHVS; CDR2 reads FQNEAQ. Trimming cost V 0 bases and J 8 bases, with 13 bases left between them. The CDR3 contains 15 residues. The CDR3 is CASSLASGNGEKLFF. The CDR3 nucleotides are TGTGCCAGCAGCTTAGCGTCAGGGAATGGGGAAAAACTGTTTTTT.

V gene TRBV5-1 combines with J gene TRBJ2-3; no firm D call. The ends were cut back, 0 bases at V and 2 bases at J, with 7 bases in the middle. This CDR3 contains 14 residues. The germline V gene encodes CDR1 SGHRS and CDR2 YFSETQ. This CDR3 is CASSLDRFTDTQYF. Written as DNA, the CDR3 is TGCGCCAGCAGCTTGGACAGATTCACAGATACGCAGTATTTT.